This T cell receptor (beta chain) was identified during a study of blood T cell repertoires in COVID-19 (dated by TCRdb to 2019 to 2021). About the full investigation: Samples from collaborators originated in the United States, Italy and Spain and spanned both the acute and convalescent phases of COVID-19. The material from the prospective study consisted of cDNA or gDNA derived from T cells, B-cell-depleted T cells, or PBMCs. The repertoires were released in a freely available public database intended as a resource for research on the immune response to SARS-CoV-2. HLA class I and class II types, where available, came from metadata supplied by the sample provider rather than from assay-based typing. The samples were drawn from the first 160 participants of the ongoing ImmuneRACE study and from over a thousand subjects provided by 6 global collaborators. Deeply sampled blood TCRbeta repertoires from subjects exposed to, actively infected with, or recovered from COVID-19 were included in the dataset. Sample metadata almost always included a de-identified subject ID, COVID-19 status, age in years and sex. What the research found in general, with its limitations: The amount of clinical and demographic metadata varied by source and participant and was provided uncurated.

CDR1 and CDR2 are read off the germline V gene (reference sequence) as MNHEY and SMNVEV. Including the terminal cysteine and phenylalanine, the CDR3 comprises 15 residues. Only the CDR3 DNA stays, 45 bases, in frame from base 1. V is cut back by 0 bases and J by 6 bases, with 6 bases in the junction unmatched. Concerning this clone: Its antigen target is currently unknown. No base-level quality is on record; no much larger clone is a single base apart.

Participants in the prospective study were aged about 18 to 90 years, lived in 20 to 25 United States geographic areas, and enrolled through a virtual design. Cohort assignment in the prospective study relied on participant-reported clinical history from a screening survey and a study questionnaire. Recovered participants in ImmuneRACE Cohort 3 were defined as having two consecutive negative NP/OP PCR tests, clearance from a healthcare professional, or resolution of symptoms. In the prospective study, whole blood, serum and a nasopharyngeal or oropharyngeal swab were collected from each participant by mobile phlebotomists. Over a roughly two-month period, participants in the prospective study had the option of providing additional blood draws and questionnaires. Before DNA extraction, blood samples from the prospective study were shipped at room temperature or frozen. The immunoSEQ Assay, a bias-controlled multiplex PCR, was used to amplify TCRbeta CDR3 regions from genomic DNA. The paper's data handling went like this. The number of nucleated cells in each sample was estimated by amplification of reference gene primers within the assay. Sequence reads were collapsed and filtered to measure the absolute abundance of every unique TCRbeta CDR3 rearrangement. For each sample, productive Simpson clonality was calculated as the square root of Simpson's diversity index across productive rearrangements. TCRdb limited this immuneACCESS table to in-frame rearrangements with V and J called. A share of clones is missing; checked studies link under half to unresolved V genes, and the rest is unexplained. That table supplies the V and J calls and clone size; D and trimming were determined from the DNA. Here the sample has 150,000 to 190,000 clones; about 88% occur a single time. Around 7.7% of the sample is held by the ten biggest clonotypes.

The receptor comes from a middle-aged man who had recovered from COVID-19. The sequenced sample consisted of PBMCs or T cells enriched from blood (not recorded which). The receptor chain draws on TRBV27 and TRBJ1-1; 8 of the junction bases match TRBD1. This receptor carries the CDR3 CASSLSTGVGSEAFF. Here is the DNA: TGTGCCAGCAGTTTATCGACAGGGGTCGGCTCTGAAGCTTTCTTT.